This TCR beta chain stems from a study of blood T cell repertoires in COVID-19. Study background: Sites across the United States, Italy and Spain contributed samples from acute and convalescent COVID-19.

TCRdb's copy holds only in-frame clones and misses some; the assay was immunoSEQ multiplex PCR. The sample lists approximately 290,000 clones; about 80% were seen once. The Seattle site enrolled patients during active infection and followed them longitudinally. This CDR3 has 13 residues. Germline CDR1 and CDR2: SGHKS and YYEKEE (reference sequence). Trimming cost V 4 bases and J 1 base, with 8 bases left between them. Specimen: peripheral blood. The chain couples TRBV5-5 to TRBJ1-2; D might be TRBD1 (6 bases). The clonotype comes from a person aged 70 to 85 with COVID-19, enrolled during active disease. As DNA, the CDR3 is TGTGCCAGCAGCGGGACAATTAACTATGGCTACACCTTC. It translates to CASSGTINYGYTF.